A selection of T cell receptor beta chains follows, all from one sample in a study of cytotoxic CD8 clonotypes in ibrutinib-treated CLL. Sequencing was performed with immunoSEQ multiplex PCR; in TCRdb, only in-frame clones are kept and a portion is missing. The table lists a few hundred thousand clones, around four fifths of them singletons. This sample comprised PBMCs, obtained before ibrutinib treatment. The receptors originated from a human donor with chronic lymphocytic leukemia. Each CDR3 is given with its conserved first and last residue. A D gene is named only where the DNA matches it firmly. Not every row has a clone size; where given, it reads once, few, many or a size class.

V	size	D	J	CDR3	DNA
TRBV7-9	-	TRBD2	TRBJ2-1	CASSFLIPNPGLAYNEQFF	TGTGCCAGCAGCTTCCTCATACCCAACCCGGGACTAGCCTACAATGAGCAGTTCTTC
TRBV11-3	-	-	TRBJ1-5	CASSRQQVLNSNQPQHF	TGTGCCAGCAGTCGTCAACAGGTTTTAAATAGCAATCAGCCCCAGCATTTT
TRBV7-9	-	-	TRBJ2-3	CASSLIQGGTDTQYF	TGTGCCAGCAGCTTAATACAGGGAGGGACAGATACGCAGTATTTT
TRBV11-3	few	TRBD2	TRBJ2-3	CASSPGTSITDTQYF	TGTGCCAGCAGCCCGGGGACTAGCATCACAGATACGCAGTATTTT
TRBV11-2	-	-	TRBJ2-7	CASSFGRYYEQYF	TGTGCCAGCAGCTTCGGGAGATACTACGAGCAGTACTTC
TRBV11-2	-	-	TRBJ2-4	CASSPGWAGKNIQYF	TGTGCCAGCAGCCCTGGGTGGGCTGGCAAAAACATTCAGTACTTC
TRBV29-1	-	-	TRBJ2-1	CSVEDLRAFF	TGCAGCGTTGAAGATCTCCGAGCGTTCTTC
TRBV28	-	TRBD2	TRBJ2-1	CASSLWTSGVDEQFF	TGTGCCAGCAGTTTGTGGACTAGCGGAGTGGATGAGCAGTTCTTC
TRBV27	-	TRBD2	TRBJ2-1	CASSLRTSGNNEQFF	TGTGCCAGCAGTTTACGGACTAGCGGGAACAATGAGCAGTTCTTC
TRBV7-8	-	-	TRBJ1-2	CASSLVVGLTYGYTF	TGTGCCAGCAGCTTAGTTGTAGGGTTGACCTATGGCTACACCTTC
TRBV5-1	few	TRBD2	TRBJ2-7	CASSHGTSGSHEGSYEQYF	TGCGCCAGCAGCCACGGGACTAGCGGGAGCCACGAAGGCTCCTACGAGCAGTACTTC
TRBV5-8	-	TRBD2	TRBJ2-3	CASSPAIAGGGTDTQYF	TGTGCCAGCAGCCCAGCTATAGCGGGAGGGGGCACAGATACGCAGTATTTT
TRBV14	-	-	TRBJ2-1	CASSQGVRINEQFF	TGTGCCAGCAGCCAAGGGGTCAGGATCAATGAGCAGTTCTTC
TRBV18	-	TRBD1	TRBJ1-3	CASSQSLGQGYGNTIYF	TGTGCCAGCTCCCAGAGTCTCGGACAGGGGTATGGAAACACCATATATTTT
TRBV11-2	-	-	TRBJ2-7	CASSLAFRAHHYEQYF	TGTGCCAGCAGCTTAGCTTTCCGGGCGCACCACTACGAGCAGTACTTC
TRBV2	-	-	TRBJ2-7	CASSERLVLTYEQYF	TGTGCCAGCAGTGAACGCCTAGTTCTAACCTACGAGCAGTACTTC
TRBV7-8	few	TRBD2	TRBJ2-7	CASSQQTLRAVAGGYEQYF	TGTGCCAGCAGCCAACAAACCCTACGGGCCGTAGCGGGAGGGTACGAGCAGTACTTC
TRBV4-3	-	-	TRBJ2-7	CASSQVIGGGEPYEQYF	TGCGCCAGCAGCCAAGTGATCGGGGGAGGCGAACCCTACGAGCAGTACTTC
TRBV19	few	-	TRBJ2-7	CASSPTFGSGEQYF	TGTGCCAGTAGCCCTACGTTCGGGTCCGGCGAGCAGTACTTC
TRBV11-1	-	-	TRBJ1-4	CASSLGRGEEKLFF	TGTGCCAGCAGCTTAGGCAGGGGAGAAGAAAAACTGTTTTTT
TRBV9	-	-	TRBJ1-1	CASSVQGGTEAFF	TGTGCCAGCAGCGTACAAGGGGGCACTGAAGCTTTCTTT
TRBV29-1	-	TRBD2	TRBJ2-7	CSVEYAGDEQYF	TGCAGCGTTGAATACGCGGGGGACGAGCAGTACTTC
TRBV7-2	-	-	TRBJ2-5	CASSWQGGGQETQYF	TGTGCCAGCAGCTGGCAGGGGGGGGGCCAAGAGACCCAGTACTTC
TRBV30	-	-	TRBJ2-3	CAWSVSGRRGDGQYF	TGTGCCTGGAGTGTATCCGGACGCCGAGGGGATGGGCAGTATTTT
TRBV28	few	-	TRBJ2-7	CASSPPGLGTYEQYF	TGTGCCAGCAGTCCTCCGGGACTGGGAACTTACGAGCAGTACTTC
TRBV6-5	few	TRBD1	TRBJ1-1	CASSYEGGGLTEAFF	TGTGCCAGCAGTTACGAAGGAGGGGGCCTTACTGAAGCTTTCTTT
TRBV11-2	once	-	TRBJ2-7	CASSLDWTLSYEQYF	TGTGCCAGCAGCTTAGATTGGACTCTCTCCTACGAGCAGTACTTC
TRBV9	-	TRBD1	TRBJ1-2	CASSGGQGVGNYGYTF	TGTGCCAGCAGTGGAGGACAGGGGGTAGGGAACTATGGCTACACCTTC
TRBV7-2	-	TRBD1	TRBJ1-2	CASSLEVRGYYGYTF	TGTGCCAGCAGCTTAGAAGTCAGGGGGTACTATGGCTACACCTTC
TRBV28	-	-	TRBJ2-5	CASSHLDGSSGETQYF	TGTGCCAGCAGTCACCTAGATGGGAGCTCGGGGGAGACCCAGTACTTC
TRBV6-5	-	TRBD1	TRBJ2-7	CASRGTGSSYEQYF	TGTGCCAGCAGGGGGACAGGAAGCTCCTACGAGCAGTACTTC
TRBV28	-	TRBD1	TRBJ2-7	CASRRDRGPYEQYF	TGTGCCAGCCGAAGAGACAGGGGCCCCTACGAGCAGTACTTC
TRBV5-4	-	-	TRBJ2-3	CASSLTSKGVDTQYF	TGTGCCAGCAGCTTGACTAGTAAGGGAGTAGATACGCAGTATTTT
TRBV6-1	-	-	TRBJ2-5	CASTALRGTRETQYF	TGTGCCAGCACAGCCCTTCGGGGGACGAGAGAGACCCAGTACTTC
TRBV6-4	-	TRBD2	TRBJ2-1	CASRRTSDNNEQFF	TGTGCCAGCAGACGGACTAGCGATAACAATGAGCAGTTCTTC
TRBV11-2	-	-	TRBJ1-4	CASSLGPGLEKLFF	TGTGCCAGCAGCTTAGGCCCGGGTTTGGAAAAACTGTTTTTT
TRBV25-1	-	TRBD2	TRBJ2-7	CASSVSGPSYEQYF	TGTGCCAGCAGTGTTAGCGGGCCTTCCTACGAGCAGTACTTC
TRBV4-1	-	TRBD1	TRBJ1-5	CASSQGDRGERPQHF	TGCGCCAGCAGCCAGGGGGACAGGGGAGAGCGGCCCCAGCATTTT
TRBV7-9	-	-	TRBJ1-2	CASRPGFRGYTF	TGTGCCAGCAGACCAGGGTTTAGAGGCTACACCTTC